This paragraph reports one T cell receptor (beta chain). Profiled with immunoSEQ multiplex PCR; TCRdb holds only in-frame clones, not every one. The repertoire consists of some 50,000 clones, with around 86% occurring once and the leading ten covering roughly 1.8%. This CDR3 is 11 amino acids long. Trimming left V 6 bases short and J 1 base short, with 3 bases between. CDR1 and CDR2 from the germline V gene are WSHSY and SAAADI. These data belong to a study of OX40 agonist ivuxolimab in advanced cancers. The chain uses TRBV10-2 and TRBJ2-5, with D hard to call. Specimen: CD4+ or CD8+ T cells sorted from blood, collected in a trial of the OX40 agonist ivuxolimab. The receptor's source is an adult with an advanced solid tumor such as melanoma, head and neck, liver or kidney cancer. The CDR3 sequence is CASRGQETQYF. CDR3 coding DNA: TGCGCCAGCAGGGGCCAAGAGACCCAGTACTTC.